This entry lists 17 T cell receptor beta chains sequenced from one sample in a study of cytomegalovirus exposure and HLA in healthy donors. In the PCR, 60 Vbeta and 13 Jbeta primers were used. Generated by immunoSEQ multiplex PCR, the TCRdb table keeps only in-frame clones and is missing some. The profile shows fewer than 250,000 clones, 60% to 85% of them singletons. Sequencing was carried out using PBMCs. Every receptor here comes from a woman aged 40 to 50 in good health and CMV-seronegative.

This chain uses TRBV6-6 with TRBJ1-2; TRBD1 matches 7 bases. Trimming removed 6 bases from V and 8 bases from J; junction bases left unmatched: 6. This CDR3 is 12 amino acids long. Looked up from germline, CDR1 is MNHNY and CDR2 is SVGAGI (reference sequence). CDR3 residues: CASSRTGQGYTF. The CDR3 DNA sequence: TGTGCCAGCAGCCGGACAGGCCAGGGCTACACCTTC.

This clone was recorded once. The V call is TRBV7-9, the J call TRBJ1-2, with 9 bases identical to TRBD1. Trimming took 5 bases from V and 10 from J; bases not matched to a gene: 8. The CDR3 runs 13 residues. The germline CDR1 and CDR2 sequences are SEHNR and FQNEAQ (reference sequence). Here the CDR3 DNA reads TGTGCCAGCAGCCTCCAGGGACAGGGAGACTACACCTTC. It specifies CASSLQGQGDYTF.

V usage is TRBV29-1 and J usage is TRBJ2-4; 8 bases are a match to TRBD1. V was pared by 7 bases and J by 0 bases, with 5 bases of the junction left unmatched. CDR3 length: 14 residues. Germline V CDR1 and CDR2: SQVTM, ANQGSEA. The CDR3: CSAGQGVAKNIQYF. In DNA, the CDR3 is TGCAGCGCTGGACAGGGTGTAGCCAAAAACATTCAGTACTTC.

The J gene is TRBJ1-1, the V gene TRBV25-1; possibly TRBD1 for D (5 bases). The CDR3 is made up of 14 amino acids. V was pared by 4 bases and J by 3 bases, with 12 bases between. Per the germline V gene, CDR1 is MGHDK and CDR2 is SYGVNS. CDR3 loop: CASSGRVSDTEAFF. In DNA form, the CDR3 reads TGTGCCAGCAGTGGCAGGGTTTCAGACACTGAAGCTTTCTTT. The variable domain in full, completed from reference TRBV25-1 and TRBJ1-1, reads EADIYQTPRYLVIGTGKKITLECSQTMGHDKMYWYQQDPGMELHLIHYSYGVNSTEKGDLSSESTVSRIRTEHFPLTLESARPSHTSQYLCASSGRVSDTEAFFGQGTRLTVV.

J is TRBJ1-2 and V is TRBV18; 9 bases are a match to TRBD1. V shed 3 bases, J shed 7 bases, and the junction held 3 bases outside the gene matches. Germline assignment: CDR1 KGHSH and CDR2 LQKENI. This CDR3 region has 13 residues. CDR3 coding DNA: TGTGCCAGCTCACCCGGGACAGGGACTGGCTACACCTTC. Translation gives CASSPGTGTGYTF.

The V and J genes are TRBV4-2 and TRBJ1-1, with D maybe TRBD1 (5 bases). Trimming stripped 4 bases from V and 1 base from J, with 10 bases between. CDR3 size: 14 residues. Germline V CDR1 and CDR2: LGHNA, YNFKEQ. The CDR3 nucleotides read TGTGCCAGCAGCCCATGGGGCGGGAACACTGAAGCTTTCTTT. It yields the protein CASSPWGGNTEAFF.

The gene calls are TRBV5-1 and TRBJ2-1; 7 bases fit TRBD2. The germline V gene encodes CDR1 SGHRS and CDR2 YFSETQ. This CDR3 contains 14 residues. The ends lost 3 bases at V and 10 bases at J; junction bases unmatched: 10. The CDR3: CASSWGGEQAEQFF. CDR3 DNA: TGCGCCAGCAGCTGGGGGGGGGAGCAGGCGGAGCAGTTCTTC.

The CDR3 here is CASSATSGGYNEQFF. CDR3 sequence (DNA): TGTGCCAGCAGCGCTACTAGCGGGGGTTACAATGAGCAGTTCTTC. The rearrangement uses TRBV2 and TRBJ2-1; 11 bases line up with TRBD2. The CDR3 sequence is 15 residues long. J gave up 4 bases and V 6 bases, and 5 bases lay outside the gene matches. Germline values: CDR1 SNHLY, CDR2 FYNNEI.

The chain recombines TRBV14 with TRBJ2-5; 8 positions agree with TRBD2. V lost 4 bases to trimming and J lost 4 bases; unmatched junction nucleotides: 5. Germline values: CDR1 SGHDN, CDR2 FVKESK. CDR3 length: 14 amino acids. The CDR3 here is CASSPGGAVETQYF. DNA for the CDR3: TGTGCCAGCAGCCCGGGAGGGGCGGTAGAGACCCAGTACTTC.

This chain links TRBV18 with TRBJ1-5, with TRBD1 matching over 8 bases. Germline V lookup: CDR1 KGHSH, CDR2 LQKENI. The CDR3 length is 14 residues. After removal of 2 bases from V and 5 bases from J, the junction contained 2 bases not matched to a gene. In DNA, the CDR3 is TGTGCCAGCTCACCAGGGACAGGTTATCAGCCCCAGCATTTT. It specifies CASSPGTGYQPQHF.

The gene calls are TRBV11-3 and TRBJ2-2, with 7 bases fitting TRBD2. Germline V lookup: CDR1 SGHNT, CDR2 YENEEA. This CDR3 spans 16 amino acids. J gave up 4 bases and V 3 bases, and 8 bases lay outside the gene matches. The CDR3 sequence is CASSLGEGLGTGELFF. The CDR3 region has the DNA TGTGCCAGCAGCTTGGGGGAGGGCCTAGGCACCGGGGAGCTGTTTTTT.

The V gene is TRBV5-6, the J gene TRBJ2-1; 9 nucleotides align to TRBD2. J gave up 1 base and V 2 bases, and 1 base lay outside the gene matches. Germline CDR1 SGHDT, CDR2 YYEEEE. This CDR3 region has 15 residues. CDR3 residues: CASSFSGSSYNEQFF. DNA for the CDR3: TGTGCCAGCAGCTTTAGCGGGAGTTCCTACAATGAGCAGTTCTTC.

This rearrangement joins TRBV5-6 to TRBJ2-2, with D perhaps TRBD1 (6 bases). Germline-derived CDR1 and CDR2 are SGHDT and YYEEEE. The CDR3 covers 16 residues. V dropped 2 bases and J dropped 2 bases, with 13 bases sitting between them. CDR3 region: CASSLVTGTNTGELFF. The CDR3 DNA sequence: TGTGCCAGCAGCTTAGTTACCGGGACAAACACCGGGGAGCTGTTTTTT.

The chain links TRBV10-3 to TRBJ2-1; D unclear. This CDR3 is 14 amino acids long. Trimming stripped 1 base from V and 0 bases from J, with 4 bases between. Germline CDR1 reads ENHRY; CDR2 reads SYGVKD. In DNA, the CDR3 is TGTGCCATCAGTGAGTTGAGCTCCTACAATGAGCAGTTCTTC. It yields the protein CAISELSSYNEQFF.

This sequence joins TRBV5-1 and TRBJ2-2, with 10 bases fitting TRBD2. This CDR3 region has 16 residues. The trim removed 0 bases at V and 5 bases at J, leaving 4 bases unmatched. Germline CDR1 is SGHRS and CDR2 is YFSETQ. The CDR3 spells CASSLAELAGTGELFF. DNA for the CDR3: TGCGCCAGCAGCTTGGCCGAACTAGCGGGGACCGGGGAGCTGTTTTTT.

In its sample, this clone was seen a few times. The gene calls are TRBV7-8 and TRBJ1-2; 7 bases are a match to TRBD1. CDR1 is SGHVS, CDR2 FQNEAQ, per germline. The CDR3 totals 13 residues. V lost 7 bases and J lost 4; bases outside the gene matches: 6. The chain's CDR3 is CASKGAGVYGYTF. CDR3 coding DNA: TGTGCCAGCAAGGGGGCAGGCGTCTATGGCTACACCTTC.

CDR3 loop: CASSPRDRGLTGELFF. The CDR3, as DNA: TGTGCCAGCAGCCCAAGGGACAGGGGGCTCACCGGGGAGCTGTTTTTT. The rearrangement uses TRBV11-3 and TRBJ2-2, with 12 bases fitting TRBD1. CDR3 length equals 16 residues. CDR1 is SGHNT and CDR2 is YENEEA in the germline V gene. V shed 5 bases, J shed 4 bases, and the junction held 5 bases outside the gene matches.